This TCR beta chain was recorded in a study of T cells in Graves' hyperthyroidism and ophthalmopathy. Patients with ophthalmopathy all had a Clinical Activity Score of at least 3, a NOSPECS grade of at least 4 and duration under 3 months. The PBMCs studied were ones that came from 10 ml fresh peripheral blood. This clonotype was recorded many times. V shed 4 bases, J shed 2 bases, and the junction held 1 base outside the gene matches. The CDR3 spans 15 residues. The germline V gene has CDR1 MNHEY and CDR2 SMNVEV (reference sequence). The investigators amplified TCR beta CDR3 regions from RNA transcripts. HTBI primers were the set used in a first-round RT-PCR of the TCR CDR3. TCRdb used MiXCR to reprocess the multiplex PCR reads, holding one entry per CDR3 protein. Altogether approximately 610,000 distinct CDR3 sequences are present, roughly 15% being singletons, with the ten largest covering 3.5% to 4.5%.

The receptor comes from a middle-aged woman with Graves' ophthalmopathy. The sequenced sample was blood. This chain links TRBV27 with TRBJ2-5; 13 bases line up with TRBD2. As DNA, the CDR3 is TGTGCCAGCAGTTCGGGACTAGCGGGACAAGAGACCCAGTACTTC. Its protein product is CASSSGLAGQETQYF.